What follows are 6 T cell receptor beta chains derived from one specimen sequenced in a study of control samples from healthy donors and cancer patients. Clones were read by immunoSEQ multiplex PCR, and TCRdb kept only the in-frame ones, dropping some. The sample has some 150,000 clones, roughly nine tenths seen once. The sequenced sample was blood. These receptors were taken from a young man in good health.

V gene TRBV28 combines with J gene TRBJ2-3, with 11 nucleotides matching TRBD1. Germline V gene sequence: CDR1 MDHEN, CDR2 SYDVKM. This CDR3 is 14 amino acids long. Unmatched junction bases numbered 2, after V lost 3 bases and J lost 6 bases. CDR3 loop: CASSFGQGADTQYF. CDR3 DNA: TGTGCCAGCAGTTTCGGACAGGGGGCGGATACGCAGTATTTT.

V and J are TRBV4-1 and TRBJ2-1; the match to TRBD2 covers 10 bases. Germline V gene data show CDR1 as MGHRA and CDR2 as YSYEKL. The CDR3 sequence is 15 residues long. The trim removed 1 base at V and 7 bases at J, leaving 4 bases unmatched. Here the CDR3 reads CASSQGGAGGNEQFF. The CDR3 DNA reads as TGCGCCAGCAGCCAAGGTGGAGCGGGGGGGAATGAGCAGTTCTTC.

This chain uses TRBV15 with TRBJ1-4; 8 nucleotides match TRBD1. Looked up from germline, CDR1 is LNHNV and CDR2 is YYDKDF (reference sequence). The CDR3 has 15 amino acids. Trimming took 5 bases from V and 8 from J; bases not matched to a gene: 10. The CDR3 DNA follows: TGTGCCACCAGCTCCCGGACAGGGACGGGGGAAAAACTGTTTTTT. It is translated as CATSSRTGTGEKLFF.

The CDR3 nucleotides are TGTGCCAGCAGTGGGGGTGTGGGTGGGTATGGCTACACCTTC. Residues: CASSGGVGGYGYTF. The chain recombines TRBV25-1 with TRBJ1-2; D is unresolved. Per germline, CDR1 MGHDK and CDR2 SYGVNS. V lost 4 bases to trimming and J lost 5 bases, with 14 bases between them. The length of the CDR3 is 14 residues.

The chain recombines TRBV7-3 with TRBJ2-5; 9 bases map to TRBD2. This CDR3 spans 17 amino acids. V was pared by 5 bases and J by 2 bases, with 12 bases of the junction left unmatched. The germline V gene encodes CDR1 SGHTA and CDR2 FQGTGA. The CDR3 reads CASSPLAGVRGQETQYF. CDR3 nucleotides: TGTGCCAGCAGCCCCTTAGCGGGGGTAAGGGGGCAAGAGACCCAGTACTTC. Filled out from reference TRBV7-3 and TRBJ2-5, the complete variable domain reads GAGVSQTPSNKVTEKGKYVELRCDPISGHTALYWYRQSLGQGPEFLIYFQGTGAADDSGLPNDRFFAVRPEGSVSTLKIQRTERGDSAVYLCASSPLAGVRGQETQYFGPGTRLLVL.

The chain recombines TRBV19 with TRBJ2-5; D gene ambiguous. Trimming pared 3 bases from V and 4 bases from J, leaving 9 bases between. The germline gives CDR1 LNHDA, CDR2 SQIVND (reference sequence). The CDR3 sequence is 13 residues long. CDR3 in amino acids: CASSMSDRETQYF. The CDR3 DNA reads as TGTGCCAGTAGTATGTCAGACCGAGAGACCCAGTACTTC.